This TCR beta chain was identified during a study of blood T cell repertoires in COVID-19. Study information: For recovered donors of Cohort 3, there were two negative PCRs, clearance, or symptom resolution. Sources were T cells, B-cell-depleted T cells, or PBMCs; the material itself was cDNA or gDNA.

Germline loops: CDR1 LGHDT, CDR2 YNNKEL (reference sequence). V shed 4 bases and J 1 base; nucleotides not matched to a gene: 11. The CDR3 loop spans 17 amino acids. Living in 24 US areas, the participants were between about 18 and 95 years of age. Original data processing: Estimation of nucleated cell counts was performed using reference gene primer amplification. Libraries were prepared by immunoSEQ multiplex PCR; TCRdb keeps only in-frame clonotypes and omits some of them. V and J calls and clone size are copied from that table; D and trimming were computed from the DNA. The sample shows some 220,000 clones, roughly nine tenths of them seen only once.

Sequenced input: PBMCs or T cells enriched from blood (not recorded which). This chain connects TRBV3-1 (or the pseudogene TRBV3-2) to TRBJ2-3; TRBD1 matches 7 bases. The source is a woman aged 45 to 65 in a cohort exposed to, infected with or recovered from COVID-19 (not recorded which). CDR3 protein: CASSPRYTGAGTDTQYF. CDR3 nucleotides: TGTGCCAGCAGCCCCCGATATACAGGGGCTGGCACAGATACGCAGTATTTT.